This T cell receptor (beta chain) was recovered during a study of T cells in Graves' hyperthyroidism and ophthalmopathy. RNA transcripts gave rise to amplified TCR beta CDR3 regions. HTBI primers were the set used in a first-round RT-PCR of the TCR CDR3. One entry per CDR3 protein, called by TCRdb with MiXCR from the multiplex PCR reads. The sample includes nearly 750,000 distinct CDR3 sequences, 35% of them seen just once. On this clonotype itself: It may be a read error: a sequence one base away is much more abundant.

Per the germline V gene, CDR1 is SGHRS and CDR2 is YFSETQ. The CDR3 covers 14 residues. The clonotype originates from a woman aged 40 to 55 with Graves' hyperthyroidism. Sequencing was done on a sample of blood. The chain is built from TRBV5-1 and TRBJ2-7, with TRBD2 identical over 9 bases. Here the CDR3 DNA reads TGTGCCAGCAGCCCCCATAGCGGGGGCTACGAGCAGTACTTC. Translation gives CASSPHSGGYEQYF.